The 18 T cell receptor beta chains listed next were all sequenced from one sample in a study of response to subunit inactivated influenza vaccine. In TCRdb, the RT-PCR reads were re-called with MiXCR into one record per CDR3 protein. The data hold 600,000 to 850,000 distinct CDR3 sequences, with 12% to 15% observed a single time. Sequencing used PBMCs from blood, obtained less than 15 days before vaccination. The receptors here all came from a man aged 45-65 years who received an inactivated influenza vaccine.

The V gene is TRBV19, the J gene TRBJ2-1; TRBD2 aligns across 9 bases. With V trimmed by 4 bases and J by 2 bases, 6 bases remained unmatched. The CDR3 has 16 residues. Looked up from germline, CDR1 is LNHDA and CDR2 is SQIVND (reference sequence). The CDR3 nucleotides are TGTGCCAGTAGTAGCGGGAGGGGATCGCCCTACAATGAGCAGTTCTTC. As protein: CASSSGRGSPYNEQFF.

This clonotype was detected ten times or more. This chain uses TRBV2 with TRBJ2-7, with unresolved D. Germline-derived CDR1 and CDR2 are SNHLY and FYNNEI. The V end was cut by 2 bases, the J end by 4 bases, with 3 bases between. CDR3 length: 11 residues. In DNA, the CDR3 is TGTGCCAGCAGTGAACCTTACGAGCAGTACTTC. Translated: CASSEPYEQYF.

V usage is TRBV7-2 and J usage is TRBJ1-1, with TRBD1 as a possible D gene (6 bases). The CDR3 spans 15 residues. Per the germline V gene, CDR1 is SGHTA and CDR2 is FQGNSA. V was clipped by 1 base and J by 5 bases, with 14 bases between them. In DNA form, the CDR3 reads TGTGCCAGCAGCTTAGTTTCAGGGGAGTTAACTGAAGCTTTCTTT. It yields the protein CASSLVSGELTEAFF.

This clonotype showed up many times. The chain has TRBV4-3 and TRBJ2-7, with 7 bases lining up with TRBD1. The trim removed 1 base at V and 2 bases at J, leaving 2 bases unmatched. Germline V gives CDR1 LGHNA, CDR2 YSLEER. The CDR3 runs 14 residues. The chain's CDR3 is CASSQGRGPYEQYF. In DNA form, the CDR3 reads TGCGCCAGCAGCCAAGGAAGGGGGCCCTACGAGCAGTACTTC.

This sequence joins TRBV18 and TRBJ2-3; D is undetermined. Germline CDR1 and CDR2: KGHSH and LQKENI. V dropped 2 bases and J dropped 4 bases, with 10 bases sitting between them. There are 14 residues in the CDR3. This chain's CDR3 is CASSPGNGADTQYF. Written as DNA, the CDR3 is TGTGCCAGCTCACCAGGAAACGGTGCAGATACGCAGTATTTT.

The V call is TRBV20-1, the J call TRBJ2-5; 11 bases map to TRBD2. Per the germline V gene, CDR1 is DFQATT and CDR2 is SNEGSKA (reference sequence). There are 15 residues in the CDR3. Unmatched junction bases numbered 11, after V lost 5 bases and J lost 6 bases. CDR3 DNA: TGCAGTGCTGGAATAGCGGGGGGGCCGAAACAGACCCAGTACTTC. Protein product: CSAGIAGGPKQTQYF.

This clonotype showed up many times. V and J are TRBV2 and TRBJ2-2; a possible D gene is TRBD1 (6 bases). Trimming took off 1 base at V and 7 bases at J, with 13 bases between the two ends. Germline CDR1 is SNHLY and CDR2 is FYNNEI. The CDR3 is 15 residues long. The CDR3 region has the DNA TGTGCCAGCAGTGAAGTCGCAGGGGCGGACGGGGAGCTGTTTTTT. Protein product: CASSEVAGADGELFF. The full variable domain, in which reference TRBV2 and TRBJ2-2 provide the parts outside the CDR3, is EPEVTQTPSHQVTQMGQEVILRCVPISNHLYFYWYRQILGQKVEFLVSFYNNEISEKSEIFDDQFSVERPDGSNFTLKIRSTKLEDSAMYFCASSEVAGADGELFFGEGSRLTVL.

The V call is TRBV12-3 or TRBV12-4, the J call TRBJ2-5, with TRBD1 matching over 10 bases. V shed 6 bases and J 6 bases; nucleotides not matched to a gene: 7. This CDR3 has 14 amino acids. The CDR3 DNA sequence: TGTGCCAGCAGACCGGGACAGGGGTCGCAGACCCAGTACTTC. Encoded protein: CASRPGQGSQTQYF.

This clonotype was counted only a few times. The chain has TRBV27 and TRBJ2-1, with no clear D. This CDR3 is 14 amino acids long. V was cut by 2 bases and J by 6 bases, with 11 bases left in between. The V gene's germline CDR1 is MNHEY and CDR2 SMNVEV (reference sequence). The CDR3 sequence: CASSLRQYGNEQFF. In DNA form, the CDR3 reads TGTGCCAGCAGTTTACGACAATATGGCAATGAGCAGTTCTTC.

The V and J genes are TRBV5-6 and TRBJ2-2, with TRBD1 identical over 7 bases. This CDR3 contains 15 residues. The J segment lost 6 bases and the V segment lost 2 bases, leaving 7 bases of the junction unmatched. Germline CDR1 is SGHDT and CDR2 is YYEEEE. CDR3 in amino acids: CASSLPGTDSGELFF. The CDR3, as DNA: TGTGCCAGCAGCTTACCCGGGACAGACTCCGGGGAGCTGTTTTTT.

This clonotype has ten or more counts. The chain has TRBV29-1 and TRBJ2-7, with TRBD2 matching over 8 bases. Germline-derived CDR1 and CDR2 are SQVTM and ANQGSEA. V trimming: 0 bases; J trimming: 2 bases; junction bases outside the gene matches: 12. The CDR3 runs 17 residues. CDR3 region: CSVEENVGRAGPYEQYF. CDR3 sequence (DNA): TGCAGCGTTGAAGAGAATGTCGGGAGGGCCGGTCCCTACGAGCAGTACTTC.

This clonotype has just a few counts. The J gene is TRBJ2-3, the V gene TRBV6-2 or TRBV6-3; maybe TRBD1 (5 bases). The CDR3 runs to 15 residues. Germline loops: CDR1 MNHEY, CDR2 SVGEGT. The V end lost 5 bases, the J end lost 2 bases, and 14 bases lay between the germline ends. The CDR3 is CASSNQGAYTDTQYF. CDR3 coding DNA: TGTGCCAGCAGTAACCAGGGCGCCTACACAGATACGCAGTATTTT.

This clonotype was detected many times. The rearrangement joins TRBV29-1 to TRBJ2-3, with 13 bases matching TRBD2. The CDR3 spans 14 residues. Germline V gene sequence: CDR1 SQVTM, CDR2 ANQGSEA. The ends lost 1 base at V and 6 bases at J; junction bases unmatched: 1. The CDR3 nucleotides read TGCAGCGTTGAAGGGACTAGCGGGAGTGATACGCAGTATTTT. Protein sequence: CSVEGTSGSDTQYF.

This clonotype was picked up a small number of times. J is TRBJ1-6 and V is TRBV7-6; D is uncertain. The V gene's germline CDR1 is SGHVS and CDR2 FNYEAQ. This CDR3 contains 17 residues. Trimming removed 5 bases at V and 0 bases at J, with 14 bases between. The CDR3 spells CASSPLSTSSYNSPLHF. CDR3 in DNA: TGTGCCAGCAGCCCCCTTTCCACAAGCTCCTATAATTCACCCCTCCACTTT.

There are a few counts of this clonotype. The chain has TRBV5-6 and TRBJ1-1; D is uncertain. Trimming removed 2 bases at V and 3 bases at J, with 14 bases between. Germline lookup yields CDR1 SGHDT and CDR2 YYEEEE. The CDR3 totals 15 residues. In DNA form, the CDR3 reads TGTGCCAGCAGCTTCGGAATAGGTGGGGACACTGAAGCTTTCTTT. Its translation: CASSFGIGGDTEAFF. The variable domain in full, with the rest retrieved from reference TRBV5-6 and TRBJ1-1, is DAGVTQSPTHLIKTRGQQVTLRCSPKSGHDTVSWYQQALGQGPQFIFQYYEEEERQRGNFPDRFSGHQFPNYSSELNVNALLLGDSALYLCASSFGIGGDTEAFFGQGTRLTVV.

This clonotype has only a few counts. For the CDR3, the DNA is TGCAGTGCTAGAGATCTTTTTGGGACTAGTCCGAACCACAATGAGCAGTTCTTC. Residues: CSARDLFGTSPNHNEQFF. The genes are TRBV20-1 and TRBJ2-1; 8 bases match TRBD2. Germline CDR1 DFQATT, CDR2 SNEGSKA (reference sequence). With V trimmed by 0 bases and J by 5 bases, 15 bases remained unmatched. The CDR3 is 18 residues long.

This clonotype showed up many times. The chain combines TRBV12-3 or TRBV12-4 with TRBJ2-7; TRBD1 matches 9 bases. The V and J ends lost 3 bases and 2 bases, in that order; junction bases with no gene match: 11. CDR3 length: 17 residues. The CDR3 DNA reads TGTGCCAGCAGTTTTGGGACAGGGCCATCTCCAACCTACGAGCAGTACTTC. Translated, it gives CASSFGTGPSPTYEQYF.

Here the CDR3 reads CASSLSSQPQHF. The DNA for the CDR3 is TGTGCCAGCAGCTTAAGCTCTCAGCCCCAGCATTTT. The chain couples TRBV7-9 to TRBJ1-5; D ambiguous. CDR1 is SEHNR and CDR2 is FQNEAQ in the germline V gene (reference sequence). With 2 bases removed from V and 6 bases from J, the gap between germline ends came to 5 bases. The CDR3 runs to 12 residues.